This record looks at one TCR beta chain sequence and its context. Its antigen is not identified. The entry originates in a study of cytomegalovirus exposure and HLA in healthy donors. General study results and limits: The study reported that TCR beta sequences accurately predicted HLA-A and HLA-B alleles in most subjects.

This PCR relied on a set of 60 Vbeta primers and 13 Jbeta primers. The protocol was immunoSEQ multiplex PCR, while the TCRdb copy is restricted to in-frame clones and leaves out a portion. Of more than 140,000 clones in the sample, 75% are singletons; the top ten hold about 3%. This CDR3 has 13 amino acids. Germline lookup yields CDR1 KGHSH and CDR2 LQKENI. V shed 5 bases and J shed 4 bases, with 11 bases lying between them. Sample: PBMCs. The J gene is TRBJ1-1, the V gene TRBV18; D gene uncertain. This receptor was identified in a man between 40 and 49 years old in good health and CMV-seronegative. For the CDR3, the DNA is TGTGCCAGCTCATACGACCGGGGCACTGAAGCTTTCTTT. It encodes CASSYDRGTEAFF.